Detailed here is one TCR beta chain. What it recognizes is unknown. One blood sample of 2.5 ml was taken from each donor. This entry belongs to a study of monozygotic twins with inflammatory bowel disease. Study-level results: TCRbeta diversity (inverse Simpson) was lower in IBD patients than in healthy co-twins. Varied immunosuppressive treatments among patients may have increased repertoire variability.

This CDR3 is built from 17 residues. CDR1 and CDR2 (germline): LGHNA, YSLEER. Two nested PCRs, of around 16 and 10 cycles, processed TCRalpha and TCRbeta cDNA. TCRdb reprocessed the 5' RACE reads and stores each CDR3 protein as one record, lacking DNA. The sample table includes some 450,000 distinct CDR3 sequences. Sequencing was carried out using blood. The TCR sequence derives from a human donor with ulcerative colitis or Crohn's disease, or a healthy co-twin of an affected twin (not recorded which). The rearrangement links TRBV4-3 to TRBJ2-7; TCRdb selects TRBD2, and the lack of DNA leaves this call unchecked. CDR3 residues: CASSPRGLAGGQYEQYF.